The rows below give T cell receptor beta chains drawn from one sample of a study of blood T cell repertoires in COVID-19. Clones were sequenced by immunoSEQ multiplex PCR, and TCRdb holds only the in-frame ones, with some missing. This table holds 90,000 or so clones, around 88% found once. Sample: peripheral blood. The receptors here all came from a woman aged 55-70 years with COVID-19, enrolled during active disease. CDR3s include the opening cysteine and the closing phenylalanine or tryptophan. A D gene is named only where the DNA matches it firmly. Size values are once, few and many counts, or a class for expanded clones, and some rows have none.

j_call clone_size v_call d_call cdr3_aa cdr3_nt
TRBJ2-3 few TRBV9 - CASGVGQGLISTDTQYF TGTGCCAGCGGAGTGGGGCAAGGGCTCATTAGCACAGATACGCAGTATTTT
TRBJ1-4 - TRBV6-5 - CASTLTGEKLFF TGTGCCAGCACCCTAACCGGGGAGAAACTGTTTTTT
TRBJ1-5 - TRBV18 - CASSPGNRDQPQHF TGTGCCAGCTCACCAGGGAACAGGGATCAGCCCCAGCATTTT
TRBJ2-1 - TRBV7-3 TRBD2 CASSLRLAAYNEQFF TGTGCCAGCAGCTTAAGACTAGCGGCTTACAATGAGCAGTTCTTC
TRBJ1-1 - TRBV7-9 TRBD1 CASSKDRGAFF TGTGCCAGCAGCAAGGACAGGGGAGCTTTCTTT
TRBJ2-7 - TRBV5-6 - CASSLGLVSEQYF TGTGCCAGCAGCTTGGGACTAGTCTCCGAGCAGTACTTC
TRBJ1-3 - TRBV18 - CASSPSVGTGRSGNTIYF TGTGCCAGCTCACCCTCCGTTGGAACAGGCCGCTCTGGAAACACCATATATTTT
TRBJ2-3 once TRBV5-1 - CASNLGQMTDTQYF TGCGCCAGCAACCTCGGACAGATGACAGATACGCAGTATTTT
TRBJ1-4 - TRBV28 - CASGTPSGGGNNEKLFF TGTGCCAGCGGCACACCGTCCGGCGGGGGGAATAATGAAAAACTGTTTTTT
TRBJ1-3 - TRBV6-5 TRBD1 CASSSGQGAGNTIYF TGTGCCAGCAGTTCCGGACAGGGGGCTGGAAACACCATATATTTT
TRBJ1-1 - TRBV4-3 TRBD1 CASSQALGDSIMWTEAFF TGCGCCAGCAGCCAGGCCTTAGGGGACAGTATCATGTGGACTGAAGCTTTCTTT
TRBJ1-4 - TRBV6-5 TRBD1 CASSYQPDREGGKLFF TGTGCCAGCAGTTACCAGCCGGACAGGGAGGGTGGAAAACTGTTTTTT
TRBJ1-6 - TRBV6-5 - CASSPQGTDSPLHF TGTGCCAGCAGTCCTCAGGGGACGGATTCACCCCTCCACTTT
TRBJ1-1 - TRBV19 - CASSVNRVADTEAFF TGTGCCAGTAGTGTTAACAGGGTGGCGGACACTGAAGCTTTCTTT
TRBJ1-1 - TRBV19 - CASSTQGNTEAFF TGTGCCAGTAGTACGCAGGGGAACACTGAAGCTTTCTTT
TRBJ2-2 - TRBV5-4 TRBD2 CASSMGLELELFF TGTGCCAGCAGCATGGGACTAGAGTTGGAGCTGTTTTTT
TRBJ2-2 - TRBV7-9 - CASSLVESSGELFF TGTGCCAGCAGCTTAGTCGAGTCGTCCGGGGAGCTGTTTTTT
TRBJ1-3 - TRBV9 TRBD1 CASARGQGAAGNTIYF TGTGCCAGCGCTAGGGGACAGGGGGCTGCTGGAAACACCATATATTTT
TRBJ1-2 - TRBV6-5 TRBD1 CASSSTGRGYTF TGTGCCAGCAGTTCGACAGGGCGAGGCTACACCTTC
TRBJ1-5 - TRBV19 TRBD1 CASSITGEQPQHF TGTGCCAGTAGTATAACAGGGGAACAGCCCCAGCATTTT
TRBJ2-1 - TRBV7-2 TRBD2 CASSFGLAGYNEQFF TGTGCCAGCAGCTTCGGACTAGCGGGGTACAATGAGCAGTTCTTC
TRBJ1-1 - TRBV6-2/TRBV6-3 TRBD1 CASSKGQGRGTEAFF TGTGCCAGCAGTAAGGGACAGGGAAGAGGAACTGAAGCTTTCTTT
TRBJ2-7 - TRBV7-9 TRBD1 CASSWTGGREQYF TGTGCCAGCAGCTGGACAGGGGGCCGAGAGCAGTACTTC
TRBJ2-1 - TRBV9 TRBD2 CASSVTSGTSGMGSYNEQFF TGTGCCAGCAGCGTTACTTCCGGGACTAGCGGGATGGGATCCTACAATGAGCAGTTCTTC
TRBJ1-4 few TRBV7-9 - CASSLEQGSTNEKLFF TGTGCCAGCAGCTTAGAACAGGGTTCGACTAATGAAAAACTGTTTTTT
TRBJ1-6 - TRBV19 TRBD1 CASSIRPGQYSSSYNSPLHF TGTGCCAGTAGTATTAGACCGGGACAGTACTCAAGCTCCTATAATTCACCCCTCCACTTT
TRBJ2-3 - TRBV9 - CASSVQGPDTQYF TGTGCCAGCAGCGTACAGGGCCCAGATACGCAGTATTTT